This T cell receptor beta chain was profiled in a study of regulatory T cells in long-lasting Graves disease. Study findings and constraints: Favored gene segments in persistent disease were TRBV28, TRBJ1-2 and TRBJ2-5.

CDR3 regions were amplified by Arm-PCR using iRepertoire HTBI primers to build TCR beta libraries. TCRdb redid the calling of the multiplex PCR reads with MiXCR, one entry per CDR3 protein. The sample consists of more than 350,000 distinct CDR3 sequences, under 25% of them appearing once. The CDR3 extends over 13 amino acids. Germline CDR1 and CDR2: SNHLY and FYNNEI. Deletions cut 7 bases from V and 3 bases from J, with 12 bases between. The sample's time point: persistent/refractory GD, antithyroid drugs over 5 years with positive TRAb. With RNA extracted from PBMCs as input, the TCR library was made. Into tubes containing EDTA, approximately 9 milliliters of peripheral blood were drawn. As for this clonotype: Its cognate antigen is unknown.

The starting material was peripheral blood mononuclear cells (PBMCs), obtained when the disease was refractory, from a patient treated with antithyroid drugs. The rearrangement joins TRBV2 to TRBJ2-5, with no clear D. The sequence derives from a female donor with Graves disease. The CDR3 is CASMRTGEETQYF. In nucleotides, the CDR3 is TGTGCCAGCATGCGAACGGGCGAAGAGACCCAGTACTTC.